The 2 T cell receptor beta chains presented below share a single source sample, sequenced in a study of T cell changes during pregnancy in multiple sclerosis. Measured with immunoSEQ multiplex PCR; TCRdb has only the in-frame clones, and not every one. The sample lists tens of thousands of clones, about nine tenths seen once, with roughly 0.75% in the top ten. The sequences come from CD4+ T cells from peripheral blood mononuclear cells, collected before pregnancy. These receptors were collected from a female donor with multiple sclerosis, enrolled in a pregnancy study.

V is TRBV6-1 and J is TRBJ1-4, with 9 bases matching TRBD1. The V segment lost 2 bases and the J segment 7 bases; nucleotides outside the gene matches: 8. Germline-derived CDR1 and CDR2 are MNHNS and SASEGT. This CDR3 spans 16 amino acids. The CDR3 bases are TGTGCCAGCAGTGAATTAACCGGGACAGGGCGTGAAAAACTGTTTTTT. Translating it yields CASSELTGTGREKLFF.

This clone has a handful of counts. The gene calls are TRBV6-5 and TRBJ1-2; a weak D match, TRBD1 (5 bases). The V gene lost 4 bases and the J gene lost 6 bases, with 18 bases spanning the gap. Germline CDR1 reads MNHEY; CDR2 reads SVGAGI. The CDR3 consists of 15 residues. The chain's CDR3 is CASSSLRVRVDGYTF. The CDR3 DNA follows: TGTGCCAGCAGTTCCCTCCGCGTCAGGGTGGATGGCTACACCTTC.